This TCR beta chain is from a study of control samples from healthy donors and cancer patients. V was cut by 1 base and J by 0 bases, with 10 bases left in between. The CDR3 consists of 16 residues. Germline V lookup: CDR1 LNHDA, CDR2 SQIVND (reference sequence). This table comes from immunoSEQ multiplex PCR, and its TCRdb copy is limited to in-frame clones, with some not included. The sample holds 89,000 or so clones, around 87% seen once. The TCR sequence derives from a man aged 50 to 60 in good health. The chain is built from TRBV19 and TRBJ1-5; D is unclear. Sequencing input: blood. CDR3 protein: CASSIVGVYSNQPQHF. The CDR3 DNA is TGTGCCAGTAGTATAGTTGGGGTGTATAGCAATCAGCCCCAGCATTTT.